The T cell receptor beta chain under discussion was sequenced for a study of identical twins. MiXCR, run by TCRdb on the 5' RACE reads, gives a single entry per CDR3 protein. The table includes 500,000 to 650,000 distinct CDR3 sequences, about 7.1% detected once. This clonotype was recorded at least ten times. Unmatched junction bases numbered 15, after V lost 1 base and J lost 12 bases. Germline lookup yields CDR1 MNHNS and CDR2 SASEGT. CDR3 length: 16 residues. These data also formed part of another study, on yellow fever vaccine responses in identical twins.

The clonotype comes from a woman aged 18-29 years in good health. The rearrangement links TRBV6-1 to TRBJ2-1, with 7 positions matching TRBD2. Sample: PBMCs. This chain's CDR3 is CASSEEVLAAPTGQFF. The CDR3 region has the DNA TGTGCCAGCAGTGAAGAGGTCCTAGCGGCCCCGACTGGGCAGTTCTTC.